A selection of T cell receptor beta chains follows, all from one sample in a study of T-cell reconstitution after alpha-beta-depleted transplantation in children. TCRdb re-called the PCR reads through MiXCR, storing one row per CDR3 protein. In the table there are about 300,000 distinct CDR3 sequences, less than 9.5% of which are singletons. Here the sequenced sample was peripheral blood, taken 360 days after TCRalphabeta/CD19-depleted stem cell transplant. These receptors all stem from a female patient aged 2-10 years who had a stem cell transplant for Fanconi anemia, so the T cells may come from the graft donor. CDR3s include the opening cysteine and the closing phenylalanine or tryptophan. The order of the fields is clone size, V gene, J gene, D gene, CDR3 protein, CDR3 DNA. The D gene is left open where the match is weak. Expanded clones get a size class; other rows say once, few or many, or leave the size out.

.,TRBV3-1,TRBJ1-2,.,CASSLDSPNYGYTF,TGTGCCAGCAGCCTGGACAGCCCTAACTATGGCTACACCTTC
.,TRBV20-1,TRBJ1-4,TRBD1,CSAQRTGGNEKLFF,TGCAGTGCTCAACGGACAGGCGGAAATGAAAAACTGTTTTTT
few,TRBV2,TRBJ1-2,TRBD1,CASSQQWDRQWYGYTF,TGTGCCAGCAGCCAACAATGGGACAGGCAGTGGTATGGCTACACCTTC
many,TRBV7-9,TRBJ2-7,TRBD2,CAASGLAGYEQYF,TGTGCCGCCTCAGGACTAGCGGGCTACGAGCAGTACTTC
few,TRBV5-1,TRBJ2-2,TRBD1,CASSLSGRGPGELFF,TGCGCCAGCAGCTTGTCAGGCAGGGGGCCCGGGGAGCTGTTTTTT
.,TRBV20-1,TRBJ2-5,TRBD2,CSANSGGAGGETQYF,TGCAGTGCTAATAGCGGGGGGGCCGGTGGGGAGACCCAGTACTTC
few,TRBV2,TRBJ2-2,TRBD1,CASSRGQGSGELFF,TGTGCCAGCAGTCGTGGACAGGGTTCCGGGGAGCTGTTTTTT
many,TRBV6-1,TRBJ1-4,.,CATGTVDNEKLFF,TGTGCCACAGGGACGGTGGATAATGAAAAACTGTTTTTT
many,TRBV4-3,TRBJ1-1,.,CASSQYVNTEAFF,TGCGCCAGCAGCCAATACGTGAACACTGAAGCTTTCTTT
.,TRBV20-1,TRBJ2-7,TRBD2,CSARKRGLPSSYEQYF,TGCAGTGCTAGAAAGCGGGGGCTCCCGAGCTCCTACGAGCAGTACTTC
few,TRBV7-2,TRBJ2-3,.,CASSSGGAGDTQYF,TGTGCCAGCAGCTCAGGGGGGGCAGGAGATACGCAGTATTTT
few,TRBV7-9,TRBJ1-4,.,CASSAKHGGAGARELFF,TGTGCCAGCAGCGCAAAACACGGCGGGGCAGGGGCCAGGGAACTGTTTTTT
few,TRBV28,TRBJ1-6,TRBD1,CASMVGDRVVYSPLHF,TGTGCCAGCATGGTGGGGGACAGGGTGGTTTATTCACCCCTCCACTTT
many,TRBV25-1,TRBJ2-3,TRBD1,CASSGTGGSTDTQYF,TGTGCCAGCAGTGGAACAGGGGGAAGCACAGATACGCAGTATTTT
many,TRBV28,TRBJ2-6,TRBD1,CASSRTGWDSGANVLTF,TGTGCCAGCAGTAGGACAGGGTGGGACTCTGGGGCCAACGTCCTGACTTTC
.,TRBV11-2,TRBJ2-3,.,CASCGRRGYKGTDTQYF,TGTGCCAGCTGCGGCAGGAGAGGGTACAAAGGTACAGATACGCAGTATTTT
many,TRBV10-3,TRBJ1-6,.,CAIKKTGNSPLHF,TGTGCCATCAAAAAGACGGGCAATTCACCCCTCCACTTT
many,TRBV5-1,TRBJ2-1,.,CASSLGSQLNEQFF,TGCGCCAGCAGCTTAGGGTCGCAACTCAATGAGCAGTTCTTC
many,TRBV29-1,TRBJ2-1,.,CSVEGQKQRFNEQFF,TGCAGCGTTGAGGGACAAAAACAGAGGTTTAATGAGCAGTTCTTC
few,TRBV14,TRBJ2-5,TRBD2,CASSLDGGTSGGYSETQYF,TGTGCCAGCAGCCTTGACGGTGGGACTAGCGGGGGCTACTCCGAGACCCAGTACTTC
few,TRBV4-2,TRBJ2-1,TRBD2,CASSQDPLSGGVGYNEQFF,TGTGCCAGCAGCCAAGACCCTTTATCCGGGGGGGTTGGGTACAATGAGCAGTTCTTC
few,TRBV5-1,TRBJ1-1,TRBD1,CASSLGVWTGDTEAFF,TGCGCCAGCAGCTTGGGGGTTTGGACAGGGGACACTGAAGCTTTCTTT
few,TRBV5-1,TRBJ1-5,.,CASPPCGAYSNQPQHF,TGCGCCAGCCCGCCGTGTGGGGCCTATAGCAATCAGCCCCAGCATTTT
many,TRBV20-1,TRBJ2-5,.,CSARPTGEETQYF,TGCAGTGCACGCCCCACTGGGGAAGAGACCCAGTACTTC
.,TRBV7-6,TRBJ1-2,.,CASSFWPKGYGYTF,TGTGCCAGCAGCTTCTGGCCAAAAGGCTATGGCTACACCTTC
.,TRBV28,TRBJ1-5,TRBD1,CASTRITGVRPQHF,TGTGCCAGCACCCGTATCACAGGGGTGCGGCCCCAGCATTTT
many,TRBV6-2/TRBV6-3,TRBJ1-2,.,CASTLGGGYTF,TGTGCCAGCACCCTTGGAGGCGGCTACACCTTC
many,TRBV12-3/TRBV12-4,TRBJ2-1,.,CASSLVGGLNEQFF,TGTGCCAGCAGTTTGGTTGGGGGGCTCAATGAGCAGTTCTTC
many,TRBV28,TRBJ2-7,.,CASSLFLDSSYEQYF,TGTGCCAGCAGTTTATTCTTAGACAGTTCCTACGAGCAGTACTTC
many,TRBV12-3/TRBV12-4,TRBJ2-3,TRBD2,CASSRTSGGAGLSADTQYF,TGTGCCAGCAGTAGGACTAGCGGGGGGGCCGGGTTGTCAGCAGATACGCAGTATTTT
few,TRBV20-1,TRBJ1-4,.,CSALKGQGITNEKLFF,TGCAGTGCCCTCAAAGGGCAGGGAATCACTAATGAAAAACTGTTTTTT
few,TRBV3-1,TRBJ1-6,.,CASSQRDHNSPLHF,TGTGCCAGCAGCCAAAGGGACCATAATTCACCCCTCCACTTT
many,TRBV11-2,TRBJ2-1,.,CASSLDVPGEQFF,TGTGCCAGCAGCTTAGACGTACCTGGTGAGCAGTTCTTC
many,TRBV10-3,TRBJ1-2,TRBD1,CAISGGQEQVYGYTF,TGTGCCATCAGTGGAGGACAGGAGCAGGTCTATGGCTACACCTTC
many,TRBV6-2/TRBV6-3,TRBJ1-4,.,CASTSGHQKLFF,TGTGCCAGCACCTCGGGACACCAAAAACTGTTTTTT
few,TRBV2,TRBJ1-2,.,CASPDRRGSNYGYTF,TGTGCCAGTCCCGACCGGCGGGGCAGCAACTATGGCTACACCTTC
many,TRBV5-1,TRBJ2-3,TRBD2,CASSSPSGYTDTQYF,TGCGCCAGCAGCTCACCTAGCGGTTACACAGATACGCAGTATTTT
many,TRBV28,TRBJ2-7,.,CASIRPGGISYEQYF,TGTGCCAGCATCCGCCCCGGCGGTATTTCCTACGAGCAGTACTTC
.,TRBV6-7,TRBJ1-1,.,CASRGEGRGGEAFF,TGTGCCAGCAGGGGGGAGGGGCGCGGCGGTGAAGCTTTCTTT
.,TRBV29-1,TRBJ1-2,.,CSVPPPRGGRSGYTF,TGCAGCGTTCCACCCCCCCGGGGGGGGCGAAGTGGCTACACCTTC
few,TRBV2,TRBJ1-2,.,CASASYGYTF,TGTGCCAGCGCCAGCTATGGCTACACCTTC
many,TRBV20-1,TRBJ1-1,.,CSASKALNTEAFF,TGCAGTGCTAGTAAGGCCCTGAACACTGAAGCTTTCTTT
.,TRBV2,TRBJ2-7,TRBD1,CASSVGGQGSYEQYF,TGTGCCAGCAGTGTCGGGGGACAGGGCTCCTACGAGCAGTACTTC
many,TRBV28,TRBJ1-6,.,CAVGPMTVNSPLHF,TGTGCCGTCGGCCCTATGACAGTGAATTCACCCCTCCACTTT
many,TRBV7-2,TRBJ1-2,.,CASRPRQGLSYGYTF,TGTGCCAGCAGGCCCAGGCAGGGGCTGAGCTATGGCTACACCTTC
many,TRBV7-9,TRBJ2-5,.,CASSPKLEKETQYF,TGTGCCAGCAGCCCAAAACTCGAGAAAGAGACCCAGTACTTC